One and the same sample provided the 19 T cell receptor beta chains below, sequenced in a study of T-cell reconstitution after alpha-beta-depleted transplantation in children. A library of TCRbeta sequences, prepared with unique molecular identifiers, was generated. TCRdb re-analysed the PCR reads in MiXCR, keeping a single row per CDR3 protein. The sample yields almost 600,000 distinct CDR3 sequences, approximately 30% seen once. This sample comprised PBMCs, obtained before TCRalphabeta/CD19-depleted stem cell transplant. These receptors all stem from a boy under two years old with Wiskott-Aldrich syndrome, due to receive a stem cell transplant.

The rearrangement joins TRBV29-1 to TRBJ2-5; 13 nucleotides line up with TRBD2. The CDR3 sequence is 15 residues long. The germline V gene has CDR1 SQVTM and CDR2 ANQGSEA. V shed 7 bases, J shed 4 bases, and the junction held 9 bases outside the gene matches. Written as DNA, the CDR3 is TGCAGCGGAGGAGGACTAGCGGGAGTTGGAGAGACCCAGTACTTC. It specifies CSGGGLAGVGETQYF.

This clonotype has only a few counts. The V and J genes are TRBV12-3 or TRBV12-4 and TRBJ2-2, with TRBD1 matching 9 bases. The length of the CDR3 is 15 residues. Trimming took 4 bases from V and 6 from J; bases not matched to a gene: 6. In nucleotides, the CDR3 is TGTGCCAGCAGTTCCGGACAGGGGAAAGCCGGGGAGCTGTTTTTT. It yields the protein CASSSGQGKAGELFF.

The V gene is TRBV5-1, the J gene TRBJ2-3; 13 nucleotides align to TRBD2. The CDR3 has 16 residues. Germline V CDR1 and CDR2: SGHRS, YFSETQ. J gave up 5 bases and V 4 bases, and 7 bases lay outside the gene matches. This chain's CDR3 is CASSPGLAGLGDTQYF. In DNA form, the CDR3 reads TGCGCCAGCAGCCCGGGACTAGCGGGATTGGGAGATACGCAGTATTTT.

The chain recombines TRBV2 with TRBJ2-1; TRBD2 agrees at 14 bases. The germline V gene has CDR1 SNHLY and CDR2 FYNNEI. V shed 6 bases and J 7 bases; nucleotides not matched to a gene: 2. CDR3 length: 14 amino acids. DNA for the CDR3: TGTGCCAGCAGGAGGACTAGCGGGAGGAATGAGCAGTTCTTC. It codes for CASRRTSGRNEQFF.

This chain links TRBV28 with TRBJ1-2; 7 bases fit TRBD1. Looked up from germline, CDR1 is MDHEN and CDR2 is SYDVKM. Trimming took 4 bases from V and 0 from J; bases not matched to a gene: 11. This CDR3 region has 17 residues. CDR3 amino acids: CASSWGTKGATNYGYTF. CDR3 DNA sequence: TGTGCCAGCAGTTGGGGGACGAAGGGGGCGACTAACTATGGCTACACCTTC.

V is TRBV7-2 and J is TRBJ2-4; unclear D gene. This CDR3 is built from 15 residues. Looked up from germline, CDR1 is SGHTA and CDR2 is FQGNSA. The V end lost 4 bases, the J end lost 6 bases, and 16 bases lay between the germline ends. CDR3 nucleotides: TGTGCCAGCAGCTCCGACCTTAAGAGCAGAAACATTCAGTACTTC. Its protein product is CASSSDLKSRNIQYF.

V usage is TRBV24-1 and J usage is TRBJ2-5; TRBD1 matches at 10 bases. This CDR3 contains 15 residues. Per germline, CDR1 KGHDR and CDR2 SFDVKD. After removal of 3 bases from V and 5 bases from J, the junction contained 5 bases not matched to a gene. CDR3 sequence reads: CATSDAGTGVETQYF. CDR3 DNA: TGTGCCACCAGTGATGCCGGGACAGGGGTTGAGACCCAGTACTTC.

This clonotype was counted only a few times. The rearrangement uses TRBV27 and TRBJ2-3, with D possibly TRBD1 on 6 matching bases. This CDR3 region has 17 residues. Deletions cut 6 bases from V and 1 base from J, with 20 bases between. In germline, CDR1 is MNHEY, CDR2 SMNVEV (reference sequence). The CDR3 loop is CASRRFFKQGGTDTQYF. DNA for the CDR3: TGTGCCAGCAGAAGATTCTTTAAACAGGGAGGCACAGATACGCAGTATTTT.

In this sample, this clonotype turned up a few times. In DNA, the CDR3 is TGCGCCAGCAGCGTGGACCCCCAACGCTCCTACAATGAGCAGTTCTTC. The encoded protein is CASSVDPQRSYNEQFF. The genes are TRBV5-1 and TRBJ2-1; the D is unclear. Trimming stripped 4 bases from V and 0 bases from J, with 14 bases between. The CDR3 length is 16 residues. CDR1 and CDR2 (germline): SGHRS, YFSETQ.

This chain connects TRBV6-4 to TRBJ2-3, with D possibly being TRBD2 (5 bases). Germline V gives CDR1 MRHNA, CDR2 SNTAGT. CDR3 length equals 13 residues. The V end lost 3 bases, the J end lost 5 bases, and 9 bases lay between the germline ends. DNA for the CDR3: TGTGCCAGCAGTGAAGGACTTCAAGATACGCAGTATTTT. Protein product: CASSEGLQDTQYF.

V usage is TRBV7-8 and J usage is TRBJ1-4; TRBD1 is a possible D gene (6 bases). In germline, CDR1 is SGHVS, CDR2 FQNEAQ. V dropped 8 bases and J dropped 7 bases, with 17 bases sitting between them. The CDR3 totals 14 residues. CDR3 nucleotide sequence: TGTGCCAGCGGACTACAGGGCGTTAGTGAAAAACTGTTTTTT. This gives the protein CASGLQGVSEKLFF.

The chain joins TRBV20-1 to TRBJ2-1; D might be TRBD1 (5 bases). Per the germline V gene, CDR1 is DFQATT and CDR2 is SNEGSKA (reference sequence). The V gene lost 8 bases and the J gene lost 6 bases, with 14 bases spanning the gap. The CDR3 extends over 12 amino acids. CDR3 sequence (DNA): TGCAGTCCAAAAGAAGGGGCCAATGAGCAGTTCTTC. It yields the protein CSPKEGANEQFF.

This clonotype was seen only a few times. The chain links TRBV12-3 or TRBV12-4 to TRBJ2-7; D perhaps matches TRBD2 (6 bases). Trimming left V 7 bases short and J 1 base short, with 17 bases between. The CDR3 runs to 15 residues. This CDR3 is CASTLRGGGSYEQYF. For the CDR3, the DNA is TGTGCCAGCACCCTTCGGGGAGGCGGTTCCTACGAGCAGTACTTC.

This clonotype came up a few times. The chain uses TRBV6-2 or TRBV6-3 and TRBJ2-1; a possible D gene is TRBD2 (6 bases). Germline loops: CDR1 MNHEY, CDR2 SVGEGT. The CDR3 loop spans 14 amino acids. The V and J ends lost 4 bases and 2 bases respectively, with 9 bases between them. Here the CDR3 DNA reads TGTGCCAGCAGTTTTCGGGAGCCCTACAATGAGCAGTTCTTC. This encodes CASSFREPYNEQFF.

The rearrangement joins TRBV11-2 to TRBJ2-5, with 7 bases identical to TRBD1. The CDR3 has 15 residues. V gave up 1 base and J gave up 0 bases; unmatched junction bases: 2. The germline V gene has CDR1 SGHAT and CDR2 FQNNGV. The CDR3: CASSLGGQYQETQYF. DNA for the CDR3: TGTGCCAGCAGCTTAGGGGGACAGTACCAAGAGACCCAGTACTTC.

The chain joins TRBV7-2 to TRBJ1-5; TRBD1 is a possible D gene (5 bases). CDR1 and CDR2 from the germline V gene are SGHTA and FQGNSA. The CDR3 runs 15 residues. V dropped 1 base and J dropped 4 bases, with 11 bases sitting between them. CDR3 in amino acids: CASSLVGGTNQPQHF. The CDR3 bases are TGTGCCAGCAGCTTAGTGGGGGGAACAAATCAGCCCCAGCATTTT. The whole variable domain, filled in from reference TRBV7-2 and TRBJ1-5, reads GAGVSQSPSNKVTEKGKDVELRCDPISGHTALYWYRQSLGQGLEFLIYFQGNSAPDKSGLPSDRFSAERTGGSVSTLTIQRTQQEDSAVYLCASSLVGGTNQPQHFGDGTRLSIL.

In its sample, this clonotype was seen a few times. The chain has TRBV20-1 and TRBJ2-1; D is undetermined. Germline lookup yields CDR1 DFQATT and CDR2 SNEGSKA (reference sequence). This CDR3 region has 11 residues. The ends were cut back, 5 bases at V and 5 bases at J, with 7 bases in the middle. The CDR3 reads CSAGRNNEQFF. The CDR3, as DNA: TGCAGTGCTGGACGGAACAATGAGCAGTTCTTC.

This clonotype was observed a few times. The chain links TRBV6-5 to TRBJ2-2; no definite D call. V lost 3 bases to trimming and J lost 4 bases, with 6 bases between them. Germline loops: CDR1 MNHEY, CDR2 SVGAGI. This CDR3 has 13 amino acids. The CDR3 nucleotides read TGTGCCAGCAGTTATAGGACCACCGGGGAGCTGTTTTTT. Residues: CASSYRTTGELFF.

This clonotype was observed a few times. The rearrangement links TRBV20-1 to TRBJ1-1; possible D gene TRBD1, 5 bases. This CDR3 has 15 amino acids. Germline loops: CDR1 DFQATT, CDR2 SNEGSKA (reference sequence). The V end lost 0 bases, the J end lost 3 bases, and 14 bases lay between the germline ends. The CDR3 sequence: CSARDHGGRDTEAFF. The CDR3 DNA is TGCAGTGCTAGAGATCACGGGGGACGGGACACTGAAGCTTTCTTT.